The 26 T cell receptor beta chains below come from one sample, sequenced in a study of sequential checkpoint blockade in melanoma. Data came from immunoSEQ multiplex PCR; TCRdb stores just in-frame clones and leaves some out. The data contain approximately 10,000 clones, less than 80% of them singletons. Treatment: randomized to nivolumab then ipilimumab (arm A) or the reverse (arm B). This material consisted of CD8+ T cells sorted from blood (inferred from file names), taken from a patient given nivolumab and ipilimumab in sequence. These receptors were collected from a human donor with melanoma.

The V call is TRBV9, the J call TRBJ1-3, with no clear D. The germline gives CDR1 SGDLS, CDR2 YYNGEE. Trimming removed 2 bases from V and 2 bases from J, with 14 bases in between. The CDR3 covers 16 residues. CDR3 sequence (DNA): TGTGCCAGCAGCGTCTCTATGTTAGAAGCTGGAAACACCATATATTTT. Its protein product is CASSVSMLEAGNTIYF.

V gene TRBV5-1 combines with J gene TRBJ2-7; a possible D gene is TRBD1 (5 bases). V lost 4 bases and J lost 1, with 12 bases in between. CDR1 and CDR2 from the germline V gene are SGHRS and YFSETQ. The CDR3 extends over 14 amino acids. Here the CDR3 reads CASSRTFLSYEQYF. The CDR3 region has the DNA TGCGCCAGCAGCCGGACATTCCTATCCTACGAGCAGTACTTC.

The V and J genes are TRBV7-9 and TRBJ2-7; TRBD1 matches at 9 bases. The ends lost 1 base at V and 3 bases at J; junction bases unmatched: 7. This CDR3 region has 16 residues. Germline assignment: CDR1 SEHNR and CDR2 FQNEAQ (reference sequence). The CDR3 spells CASSLGGTGRIYEQYF. CDR3 nucleotide sequence: TGTGCCAGCAGCTTAGGCGGGACAGGGCGTATCTACGAGCAGTACTTC.

The rearrangement links TRBV7-9 to TRBJ2-1, with D maybe TRBD2 (5 bases). CDR3 length: 14 amino acids. The germline V gene encodes CDR1 SEHNR and CDR2 FQNEAQ (reference sequence). Trimming cost V 6 bases and J 8 bases, with 17 bases left between them. The CDR3 DNA sequence: TGTGCCAGCAGACCCAACGGGGTCGGGTATGAGCAGTTCTTC. As protein: CASRPNGVGYEQFF.

The sample holds a few counts of this clone. The V gene is TRBV7-6, the J gene TRBJ1-5; 8 bases are shared with TRBD1. The CDR3 totals 14 residues. CDR1 is SGHVS, CDR2 FNYEAQ, per germline. The trim removed 1 base at V and 4 bases at J, leaving 0 bases unmatched. The CDR3 spells CASSLGQGNQPQHF. The CDR3 bases are TGTGCCAGCAGCTTAGGACAGGGGAATCAGCCCCAGCATTTT.

In this sample, this clone turned up once. The V call is TRBV29-1, the J call TRBJ2-1, with D unclear. The CDR3 consists of 12 residues. In germline, CDR1 is SQVTM, CDR2 ANQGSEA. Trimming stripped 2 bases from V and 9 bases from J, with 11 bases between. The CDR3 sequence is CSVEPPSGEQFF. The CDR3, as DNA: TGCAGCGTTGAACCCCCATCCGGTGAGCAGTTCTTC.

The J gene is TRBJ2-1, the V gene TRBV5-4; 8 nucleotides match TRBD2. Germline CDR1 SGHNT, CDR2 YYREEE (reference sequence). The CDR3 runs 16 residues. After removal of 3 bases from V and 9 bases from J, the junction contained 14 bases not matched to a gene. CDR3 sequence reads: CASSSEKWGLGAEQFF. The CDR3, as DNA: TGTGCCAGCAGCTCGGAAAAGTGGGGACTAGGGGCTGAGCAGTTCTTC.

V and J are TRBV5-8 and TRBJ2-7; perhaps TRBD2 as D (5 bases). Germline assignment: CDR1 SGHTS and CDR2 YDEGEE. V was trimmed by 4 bases and J by 6 bases, leaving 11 bases between them. This CDR3 is built from 12 residues. CDR3 loop: CASSPTSAEQYF. The CDR3 coding sequence is TGTGCCAGCAGCCCCACTAGTGCCGAGCAGTACTTC.

This clone has just a few counts. CDR3 sequence: CASSLDQGQGTDGYTF. The CDR3 DNA is TGTGCCAGCAGCTTAGATCAGGGGCAGGGGACCGATGGCTACACCTTC. This chain links TRBV11-2 with TRBJ1-2; tentative D call: TRBD1 (6 bases). This CDR3 comprises 16 residues. The V gene lost 0 bases and the J gene lost 6 bases, with 17 bases spanning the gap. CDR1 and CDR2 (germline): SGHAT, FQNNGV.

CDR3 sequence reads: CASRWGSDYNEQFF. The CDR3, as DNA: TGTGCCAGCAGGTGGGGTAGCGACTACAATGAGCAGTTCTTC. The chain employs TRBV7-8 and TRBJ2-1; possibly TRBD2 for D (5 bases). V lost 6 bases to trimming and J lost 3 bases, with 12 bases between them. Looked up from germline, CDR1 is SGHVS and CDR2 is FQNEAQ. This CDR3 region has 14 residues.

The chain has TRBV4-1 and TRBJ2-1; TRBD2 agrees at 12 bases. The trim removed 0 bases at V and 7 bases at J, leaving 1 base unmatched. Germline V CDR1 and CDR2: MGHRA, YSYEKL. The CDR3 length is 15 residues. CDR3 in DNA: TGCGCCAGCAGCCAAGATACTAGCGGGAGGAATGAGCAGTTCTTC. This codes for CASSQDTSGRNEQFF.

This clone was counted between two and nine times. The chain joins TRBV6-1 to TRBJ1-1; tentative D call: TRBD1 (6 bases). The V and J ends lost 1 base and 4 bases respectively, with 16 bases between them. CDR1 MNHNS and CDR2 SASEGT come from the germline V gene. This CDR3 region has 16 residues. Here the CDR3 reads CASSEEAGGAGTEAFF. CDR3 nucleotides: TGTGCCAGCAGTGAAGAGGCGGGGGGGGCCGGCACTGAAGCTTTCTTT.

The chain joins TRBV4-2 to TRBJ2-3; maybe TRBD2 (6 bases). Germline V gene data show CDR1 as LGHNA and CDR2 as YNFKEQ. The V and J ends lost 0 bases and 1 base respectively, with 11 bases between them. The CDR3 length is 16 residues. CDR3 coding DNA: TGTGCCAGCAGCCAAGATTGGAGGGGCCGCACAGATACGCAGTATTTT. Amino acid sequence: CASSQDWRGRTDTQYF.

This chain links TRBV6-1 with TRBJ2-1; 8 positions agree with TRBD2. J gave up 5 bases and V 5 bases, and 8 bases lay outside the gene matches. Germline values: CDR1 MNHNS, CDR2 SASEGT. The CDR3 spans 15 residues. The CDR3 region has the DNA TGTGCCAGCAGTATATCCAGCGGGAGTAACAATGAGCAGTTCTTC. Its translation: CASSISSGSNNEQFF.

The chain employs TRBV9 and TRBJ2-1, with 8 positions matching TRBD2. Germline V gene sequence: CDR1 SGDLS, CDR2 YYNGEE. V was clipped by 1 base and J by 4 bases; unmatched bases: 4. CDR3 size: 15 residues. The CDR3 loop is CASSVSRGVYNEQFF. CDR3 in DNA: TGTGCCAGCAGCGTATCGCGGGGGGTTTACAATGAGCAGTTCTTC.

V is TRBV19 and J is TRBJ2-5; 7 bases align to TRBD1. There are 15 residues in the CDR3. Trimming cost V 0 bases and J 2 bases; bases outside gene matches: 3. The germline V gene has CDR1 LNHDA and CDR2 SQIVND (reference sequence). For the CDR3, the DNA is TGTGCCAGTAGTATAGACCGGGACAGTCAAGAGACCCAGTACTTC. The encoded protein is CASSIDRDSQETQYF.

About this clone: At one of its ends the junction is not consistent with the germline gene, which may arise from a read error. The V gene is TRBV13, the J gene TRBJ1-2, with D unclear. This CDR3 is 11 amino acids long. Germline CDR1 is PRHDT and CDR2 is FYEKMQ (reference sequence). As DNA, the CDR3 is TGTGCCAGCAGCCCCAACTATGGCCACACCTTC. This translates into CASSPNYGHTF.

The chain carries TRBV15 and TRBJ1-2, with D maybe TRBD1 (6 bases). Germline V lookup: CDR1 LNHNV, CDR2 YYDKDF (reference sequence). This CDR3 region has 15 residues. The ends were cut back, 0 bases at V and 4 bases at J, with 12 bases in the middle. In nucleotides, the CDR3 is TGTGCCACCAGCAGAGATTTTCGGGACACCTATGGCTACACCTTC. Translation gives CATSRDFRDTYGYTF.

The chain is built from TRBV7-9 and TRBJ2-7; TRBD2 aligns across 12 bases. Germline assignment: CDR1 SEHNR and CDR2 FQNEAQ (reference sequence). The CDR3 has 19 amino acids. Germline trimming cut 4 bases from V and 6 bases from J; bases unmatched to any gene: 19. In DNA, the CDR3 is TGTGCCAGCAGCTCAACGAGACTAGCGGGAGTAAGTCACTCTCGCGAGCAGTACTTC. Protein product: CASSSTRLAGVSHSREQYF. The variable domain in full, completed from reference TRBV7-9 and TRBJ2-7, reads DTGVSQNPRHKITKRGQNVTFRCDPISEHNRLYWYRQTLGQGPEFLTYFQNEAQLEKSRLLSDRFSAERPKGSFSTLEIQRTEQGDSAMYLCASSSTRLAGVSHSREQYFGPGTRLTVT.

This chain links TRBV27 with TRBJ2-7; 12 nucleotides align to TRBD2. CDR1 is MNHEY and CDR2 is SMNVEV in the germline V gene (reference sequence). V shed 8 bases and J 5 bases; nucleotides not matched to a gene: 7. CDR3 length: 14 residues. This chain's CDR3 is CASGPLAGGNEQYF. The CDR3 DNA reads TGTGCCAGCGGGCCACTAGCGGGAGGTAACGAGCAGTACTTC.

The rearrangement links TRBV19 to TRBJ2-7; the match to TRBD1 covers 9 bases. The CDR3 is made up of 14 amino acids. Germline V gene sequence: CDR1 LNHDA, CDR2 SQIVND (reference sequence). V shed 6 bases and J 4 bases; nucleotides not matched to a gene: 7. This CDR3 reads CASSAGTGTYEQYF. CDR3 nucleotide sequence: TGTGCCAGTAGCGCCGGGACAGGGACTTACGAGCAGTACTTC. Combining the CDR3 with reference TRBV19 and TRBJ2-7 gives the whole variable domain DGGITQSPKYLFRKEGQNVTLSCEQNLNHDAMYWYRQDPGQGLRLIYYSQIVNDFQKGDIAEGYSVSREKKESFPLTVTSAQKNPTAFYLCASSAGTGTYEQYFGPGTRLTVT.

The table lists this clone with a count of one. The chain is built from TRBV15 and TRBJ2-1; 11 bases fit TRBD2. The V and J ends lost 5 bases and 7 bases, in that order; junction bases with no gene match: 7. Per the germline V gene, CDR1 is LNHNV and CDR2 is YYDKDF (reference sequence). CDR3 size: 15 residues. The CDR3 protein is CATSGIAGGLNEQFF. CDR3 bases: TGTGCCACCAGCGGAATAGCGGGGGGGCTTAATGAGCAGTTCTTC.

The chain joins TRBV7-9 to TRBJ1-1; possibly TRBD1 for D (6 bases). Trimming shortened V by 6 bases and J by 4 bases, and 15 bases separated the two germline ends. The CDR3 is made up of 14 amino acids. Per germline, CDR1 SEHNR and CDR2 FQNEAQ (reference sequence). The CDR3 sequence is CASRRAGVGTEAFF. In nucleotides, the CDR3 is TGTGCCAGCAGACGTGCAGGGGTAGGCACTGAAGCTTTCTTT.

The CDR3 spells CSVWQGEKSSYEQYF. CDR3 DNA sequence: TGCAGCGTCTGGCAGGGGGAAAAGTCCTCCTACGAGCAGTACTTC. The V gene is TRBV29-1, the J gene TRBJ2-7; TRBD1 aligns across 7 bases. Germline V lookup: CDR1 SQVTM, CDR2 ANQGSEA. The CDR3 is 15 residues long. The ends lost 6 bases at V and 0 bases at J; junction bases unmatched: 11.

This clone has more than one count but fewer than ten. This chain links TRBV7-9 with TRBJ2-7, with 9 bases that match TRBD1. Germline V CDR1 and CDR2: SEHNR, FQNEAQ (reference sequence). The trim removed 5 bases at V and 3 bases at J, leaving 17 bases unmatched. This CDR3 spans 18 amino acids. As DNA, the CDR3 is TGTGCCAGCAGCCCGGGGACCGGATCCGGGACAGGGATCTACGAGCAGTACTTC. It translates to CASSPGTGSGTGIYEQYF. Looking up the rest from reference TRBV7-9 and TRBJ2-7 gives the full variable domain: DTGVSQNPRHKITKRGQNVTFRCDPISEHNRLYWYRQTLGQGPEFLTYFQNEAQLEKSRLLSDRFSAERPKGSFSTLEIQRTEQGDSAMYLCASSPGTGSGTGIYEQYFGPGTRLTVT.

The rearrangement joins TRBV28 to TRBJ1-1; D is possibly TRBD1 (6 bases). Deletions cut 11 bases from V and 2 bases from J, with 12 bases between. CDR3 size: 12 residues. Germline-derived CDR1 and CDR2 are MDHEN and SYDVKM. CDR3 DNA: TGTGCCGCCAGGGGAGACAACACTGAAGCTTTCTTT. Translated: CAARGDNTEAFF.